This TCR beta chain was recorded in a study of identical twins listed by TCRdb under 2016. For the study in its entirety: TCR alpha and beta repertoires from monozygotic twins, unrelated adults of various ages and cord blood were deep-sequenced to test whether fetal clonotypes persist. To rule out contamination, replicate twin experiments were performed at different times with different library preparation protocols. Results the study describes overall, beyond this receptor: Fewer insertions were carried by abundant cord blood beta clonotypes; a weaker similar trend was observed in young adult naive repertoires, while no such trend was observed in memory repertoires. The excess sharing between twins in beta out-of-frame sequences was weaker because fewer shared sequences reduced the signal-to-noise ratio. Compared with coincidental sharing between unrelated individuals, an excess of low generation-probability sequences was observed among out-of-frame TCR alpha sequences shared between twins. Invariant T cells such as MAIT and iNKT could partly confound zero-insertion analyses, although diverse VJ usage argued against such confounding for most clonotypes. Because the same donors could not be followed over many years, conclusions were based on cross-sectional statistical analysis. Out-of-frame TCR alpha sharing in monozygotic twins was systematically underestimated by recombination models, whereas sharing between unrelated individuals was in agreement with the recombination models.

Comments on this clonotype: This clone's antigen is unknown. No base quality values were provided; no much bigger clone lies one nucleotide off.

In the germline V gene (reference sequence), CDR1 corresponds to MNHEY and CDR2 to SMNVEV. V is shortened by 5 bases, J by 8 bases, and the region joining them spans 16 bases. The CDR3 contains 14 residues, cysteine and phenylalanine counted. The CDR3 DNA has 42 bases and is translated from base 1. All donors were healthy Caucasians. Library creation used 5' RACE. This sample was sequenced with an Illumina HiSeq 2000. A universal primer binding site was introduced by template switching, and a unique molecular identifier was present in the final cDNA, enabling accurate counting of TCR cDNA molecules. Specific primers in the conserved constant-segment region were used to synthesize first-strand cDNA for the TCR alpha and beta chains. To control for contamination, every cDNA library was double barcoded, receiving both a SMART-Mk sample barcode and Illumina barcodes. TruSeq adapter sequences, together with Illumina sample barcodes, were added in two successive PCR steps. The Illumina HiSeq platform was used with custom primers to sequence TCR alpha and beta cDNA libraries. On the study's bioinformatics: Raw reads were processed with MiGEC to extract unique molecular identifiers, and MiXCR was used to determine CDR3 positions. For each individual, recombination models were inferred using an EM algorithm with the repgenHMM and IGoR tools. Shared clonotypes were analyzed with the tcR package in R, and sharing was normalized by the product of cloneset sizes. To study raw recombination without the effects of thymic and clonal selection, out-of-frame nonproductive sequences were analyzed. TCRdb reanalyzed the raw reads on its own, using fastp at Q25 for trimming and MiXCR for clone calling, and kept in-frame beta chains. Under each unique CDR3 protein, matching rows form one entry showing the most common genes and DNA. The V and J calls were not made by the authors but by TCRdb's processing. Recorded for this sample are some 1,700,000 distinct CDR3 sequences; under 35% of them occurred a single time. The top ten hold 0.25% to 0.3% of the sample.

This clonotype originated in a newborn girl in good health. Rearrangement joined TRBV27 to TRBJ2-1; the D segment could be TRBD2, given 6 matching bases. Sequenced input: cord blood. This receptor has the CDR3 CASSGFAGKDEQFF. The nucleotide sequence is TGTGCCAGCAGTGGTTTCGCGGGAAAGGATGAGCAGTTCTTC.